These T cell receptor beta chains were read from a single sample in a study of blood T cells in healthy people across ages. A single record per CDR3 protein comes from TCRdb applying MiXCR to the 5' RACE reads. The sample records 850,000 to 1,000,000 distinct CDR3 sequences, 45% to 50% being singletons. Sequencing was done on a sample of blood. These receptors originate from a man between 25 and 39 years old in good health. CDR3s include the opening cysteine and the closing phenylalanine or tryptophan.

CDR3 protein: CASSEVGAGNQPQHF; J gene: TRBJ1-5; V gene: TRBV6-1
CDR3 protein: CASSSPATNQPQHF; J gene: TRBJ1-5; V gene: TRBV28
CDR3 protein: CASSYGYDGYAYF; J gene: TRBJ2-3; V gene: TRBV6-5
CDR3 protein: CASSSHGAQYEQYF; J gene: TRBJ2-7; V gene: TRBV12-3/TRBV12-4
CDR3 protein: CASSSTGGTEAFF; J gene: TRBJ1-1; V gene: TRBV27
CDR3 protein: CATYSGQGKYEQYF; J gene: TRBJ2-7; V gene: TRBV6-2/TRBV6-3
CDR3 protein: CATSDSVTLSTDTQYF; J gene: TRBJ2-3; V gene: TRBV24-1
CDR3 protein: CASSLKYPGQTNEKLFF; J gene: TRBJ1-4; V gene: TRBV7-2
CDR3 protein: CSAEGRRGYEQYF; J gene: TRBJ2-7; V gene: TRBV20-1
CDR3 protein: CASNLESTSTGGYTF; J gene: TRBJ1-2; V gene: TRBV28
CDR3 protein: CASSLSPRFDYEQYF; J gene: TRBJ2-5; V gene: TRBV28
CDR3 protein: CASSLTGGLLGANVLTF; J gene: TRBJ2-6; V gene: TRBV4-1
CDR3 protein: CASSQDVSSGVKNIQYF; J gene: TRBJ2-4; V gene: TRBV4-3
CDR3 protein: CASSVGLAGNTDTQYF; J gene: TRBJ2-3; V gene: TRBV9
CDR3 protein: CACSTPLTGPGSPLHF; J gene: TRBJ1-6; V gene: TRBV9
CDR3 protein: CASSLFSGQGNEQFF; J gene: TRBJ2-1; V gene: TRBV5-1
CDR3 protein: CASSLKSGGAYEQFF; J gene: TRBJ2-1; V gene: TRBV12-3/TRBV12-4
CDR3 protein: CASSLRGGTGAEAFF; J gene: TRBJ1-1; V gene: TRBV27
CDR3 protein: CASSLGSGRSYEQYF; J gene: TRBJ2-7; V gene: TRBV7-2
CDR3 protein: CASKPSGQQNYGYTF; J gene: TRBJ1-2; V gene: TRBV27
CDR3 protein: CASSQVTGMNTEAFF; J gene: TRBJ1-1; V gene: TRBV4-1
CDR3 protein: CASSLVPGQGRGTEAFF; J gene: TRBJ1-1; V gene: TRBV7-9
CDR3 protein: CASRGPSGGGTDTQYF; J gene: TRBJ2-3; V gene: TRBV9
CDR3 protein: CASRLTPMGPETQYF; J gene: TRBJ2-5; V gene: TRBV6-5
CDR3 protein: CASSQDPGERTQYF; J gene: TRBJ2-5; V gene: TRBV4-1
CDR3 protein: CASGLEAGSYEQYF; J gene: TRBJ2-7; V gene: TRBV28
CDR3 protein: CASSKALRGGFTDTQYF; J gene: TRBJ2-3; V gene: TRBV14
CDR3 protein: CASSSGFRAETQYF; J gene: TRBJ2-5; V gene: TRBV6-1
CDR3 protein: CATRQGGYNEQFF; J gene: TRBJ2-1; V gene: TRBV2
CDR3 protein: CASSQEWGIPEAFF; J gene: TRBJ1-1; V gene: TRBV14
CDR3 protein: CASSRVSGGAYEQYF; J gene: TRBJ2-7; V gene: TRBV7-2
CDR3 protein: CSVTRSYEQYF; J gene: TRBJ2-7; V gene: TRBV20-1
CDR3 protein: CASSPQLSGSASTDTQYF; J gene: TRBJ2-3; V gene: TRBV2
CDR3 protein: CASRDLWSNQPQHF; J gene: TRBJ1-5; V gene: TRBV6-5
CDR3 protein: CASSLRSGQGNEQFF; J gene: TRBJ2-1; V gene: TRBV5-1
CDR3 protein: CASSQEDLLAGLRYNEQFF; J gene: TRBJ2-1; V gene: TRBV4-1
CDR3 protein: CASSGSIGDTQFF; J gene: TRBJ2-1; V gene: TRBV6-4
CDR3 protein: CSAYSGNTIYF; J gene: TRBJ1-3; V gene: TRBV20-1
CDR3 protein: CASSTGGAVYEQYF; J gene: TRBJ2-7; V gene: TRBV6-1
CDR3 protein: CASSLLGGDNEQFF; J gene: TRBJ2-1; V gene: TRBV5-5
CDR3 protein: CASSLDRGYNSPLHF; J gene: TRBJ1-6; V gene: TRBV28
CDR3 protein: CASSAVDRTYEQYF; J gene: TRBJ2-7; V gene: TRBV4-1
CDR3 protein: CASSVHSSGANVLTF; J gene: TRBJ2-6; V gene: TRBV7-9
CDR3 protein: CARSSYQAVGKREKLFF; J gene: TRBJ1-4; V gene: TRBV6-2/TRBV6-3
CDR3 protein: CASTPDRGPGELFF; J gene: TRBJ2-2; V gene: TRBV4-2
CDR3 protein: CASSMGAESSGGADTQYF; J gene: TRBJ2-3; V gene: TRBV6-4
CDR3 protein: CASRPGQNNRNSPLHF; J gene: TRBJ1-6; V gene: TRBV12-3/TRBV12-4
CDR3 protein: CASSSAGRTGSYEQYF; J gene: TRBJ2-7; V gene: TRBV27
CDR3 protein: CASSLGINYGYTF; J gene: TRBJ1-2; V gene: TRBV28
CDR3 protein: CSASAGDTQYF; J gene: TRBJ2-3; V gene: TRBV29-1
CDR3 protein: CASSRSGVFGYTF; J gene: TRBJ1-2; V gene: TRBV7-9